This TCR beta chain was retrieved from a study of cytomegalovirus exposure and HLA in healthy donors. Libraries were prepared by immunoSEQ multiplex PCR; TCRdb keeps only in-frame clonotypes and omits some of them. The sample consists of around 70,000 clones, 95% of them appearing once. The CDR3 has 15 amino acids. V shed 5 bases and J shed 4 bases, with 17 bases lying between them. Germline V gives CDR1 MGHDK, CDR2 SYGVNS. The material sequenced was PBMCs. The V call is TRBV25-1, the J call TRBJ1-2; a weak D match, TRBD1 (6 bases). The clonotype was recovered from a man younger than 35 in good health and CMV-seronegative. In DNA, the CDR3 is TGTGCCAGCAGTCCCCCATCAGGGGTAGGCTATGGCTACACCTTC. Amino acid sequence: CASSPPSGVGYGYTF.